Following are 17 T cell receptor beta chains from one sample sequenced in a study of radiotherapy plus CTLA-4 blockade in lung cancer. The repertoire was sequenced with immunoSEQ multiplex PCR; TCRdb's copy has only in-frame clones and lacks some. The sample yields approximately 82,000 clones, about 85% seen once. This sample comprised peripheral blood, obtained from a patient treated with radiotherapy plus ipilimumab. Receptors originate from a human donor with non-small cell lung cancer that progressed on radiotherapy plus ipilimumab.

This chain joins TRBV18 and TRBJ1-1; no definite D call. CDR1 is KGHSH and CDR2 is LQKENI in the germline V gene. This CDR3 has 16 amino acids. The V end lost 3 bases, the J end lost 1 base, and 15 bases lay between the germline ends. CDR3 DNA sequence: TGTGCCAGCTCACCGTACAGTGGACGGCAGAACACTGAAGCTTTCTTT. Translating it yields CASSPYSGRQNTEAFF.

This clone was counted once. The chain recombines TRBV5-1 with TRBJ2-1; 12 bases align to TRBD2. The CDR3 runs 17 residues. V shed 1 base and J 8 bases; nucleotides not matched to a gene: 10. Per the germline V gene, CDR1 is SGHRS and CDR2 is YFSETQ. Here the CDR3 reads CASSLRLAGGPLDEQFF. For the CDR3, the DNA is TGCGCCAGCAGCTTGAGGCTAGCGGGAGGGCCACTCGATGAGCAGTTCTTC.

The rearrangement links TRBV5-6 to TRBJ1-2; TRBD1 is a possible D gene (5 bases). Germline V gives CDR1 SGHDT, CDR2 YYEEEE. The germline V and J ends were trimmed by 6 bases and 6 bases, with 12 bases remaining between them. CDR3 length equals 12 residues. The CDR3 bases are TGTGCCAGCAAACTAACACAGGATGGCTACACCTTC. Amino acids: CASKLTQDGYTF.

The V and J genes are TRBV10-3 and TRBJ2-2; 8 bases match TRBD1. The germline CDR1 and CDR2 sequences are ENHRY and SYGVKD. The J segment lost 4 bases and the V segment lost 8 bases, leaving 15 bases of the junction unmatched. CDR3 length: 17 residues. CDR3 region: CAIPRTGIIERTGELFF. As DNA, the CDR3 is TGTGCCATCCCCAGGACAGGGATAATCGAACGCACCGGGGAGCTGTTTTTT.

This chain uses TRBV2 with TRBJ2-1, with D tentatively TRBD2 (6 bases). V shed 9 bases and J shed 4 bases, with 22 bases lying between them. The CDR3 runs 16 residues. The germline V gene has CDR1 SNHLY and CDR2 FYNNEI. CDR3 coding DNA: TGTGCCAGAGTGCGGACGGGGGACGATGGATACAATGAGCAGTTCTTC. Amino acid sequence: CARVRTGDDGYNEQFF.

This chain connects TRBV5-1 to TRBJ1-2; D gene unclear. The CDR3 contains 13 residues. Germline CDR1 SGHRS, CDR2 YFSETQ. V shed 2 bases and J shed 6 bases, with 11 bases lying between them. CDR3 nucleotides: TGCGCCAGCAGCTTAAGTCACTTTGATGGCTACACCTTC. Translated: CASSLSHFDGYTF.

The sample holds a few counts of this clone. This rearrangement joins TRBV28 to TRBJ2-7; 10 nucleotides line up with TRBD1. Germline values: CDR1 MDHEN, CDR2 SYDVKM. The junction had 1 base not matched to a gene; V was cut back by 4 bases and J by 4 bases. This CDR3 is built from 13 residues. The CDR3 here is CASSSGQGYEQYF. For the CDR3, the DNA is TGTGCCAGCAGTTCGGGACAGGGGTACGAGCAGTACTTC.

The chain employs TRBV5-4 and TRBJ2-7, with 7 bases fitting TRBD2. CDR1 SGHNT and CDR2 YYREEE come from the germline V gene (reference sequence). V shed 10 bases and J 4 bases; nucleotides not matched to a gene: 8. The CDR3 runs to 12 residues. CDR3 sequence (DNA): TGTGCCTTCTCCCGGGGGGAGTACGAGCAGTACTTC. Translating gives CAFSRGEYEQYF.

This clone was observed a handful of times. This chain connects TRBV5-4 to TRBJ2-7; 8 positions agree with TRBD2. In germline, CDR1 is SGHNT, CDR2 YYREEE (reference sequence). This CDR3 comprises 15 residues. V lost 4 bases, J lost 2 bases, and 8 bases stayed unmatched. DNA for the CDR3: TGTGCCAGCAGCGGCGGCCTAGCGGGCACCTACGAGCAGTACTTC. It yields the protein CASSGGLAGTYEQYF.

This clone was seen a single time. In DNA form, the CDR3 reads TGTGCCAGCAAGCTGGGACAGGGAAGTTACGAGCAGTACTTC. It codes for CASKLGQGSYEQYF. The chain is built from TRBV27 and TRBJ2-7, with 9 bases aligning to TRBD1. The junction had 8 bases not matched to a gene; V was cut back by 7 bases and J by 4 bases. Germline lookup yields CDR1 MNHEY and CDR2 SMNVEV (reference sequence). CDR3 length: 14 residues.

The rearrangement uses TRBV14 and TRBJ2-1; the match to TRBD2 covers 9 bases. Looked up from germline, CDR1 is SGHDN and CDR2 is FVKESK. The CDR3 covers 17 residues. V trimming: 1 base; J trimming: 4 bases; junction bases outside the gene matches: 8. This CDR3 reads CASSQGVLAGSYNEQFF. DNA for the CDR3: TGTGCCAGCAGCCAAGGGGTCCTAGCGGGGTCTTACAATGAGCAGTTCTTC.

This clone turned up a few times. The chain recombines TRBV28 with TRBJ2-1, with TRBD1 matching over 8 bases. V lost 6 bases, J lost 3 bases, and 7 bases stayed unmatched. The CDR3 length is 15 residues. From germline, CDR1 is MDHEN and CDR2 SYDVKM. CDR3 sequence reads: CASSSGTGSYNEQFF. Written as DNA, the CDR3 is TGTGCCAGCAGCTCCGGGACAGGCAGCTACAATGAGCAGTTCTTC. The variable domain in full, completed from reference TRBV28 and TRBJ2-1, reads DVKVTQSSRYLVKRTGEKVFLECVQDMDHENMFWYRQDPGLGLRLIYFSYDVKMKEKGDIPEGYSVSREKKERFSLILESASTNQTSMYLCASSSGTGSYNEQFFGPGTRLTVL.

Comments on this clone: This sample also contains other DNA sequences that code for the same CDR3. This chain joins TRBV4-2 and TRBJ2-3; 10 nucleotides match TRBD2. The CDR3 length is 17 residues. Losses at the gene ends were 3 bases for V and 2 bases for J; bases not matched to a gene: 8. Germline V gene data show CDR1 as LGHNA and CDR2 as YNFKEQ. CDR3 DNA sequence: TGTGCCAGCAGCCAGGAAACCCTAGCGGGAGTCACAGATACGCAGTATTTT. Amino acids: CASSQETLAGVTDTQYF.

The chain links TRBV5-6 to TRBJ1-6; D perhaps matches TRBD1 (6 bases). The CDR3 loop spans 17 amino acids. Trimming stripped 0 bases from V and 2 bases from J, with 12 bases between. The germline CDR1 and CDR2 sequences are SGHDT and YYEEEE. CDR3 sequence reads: CASSLAGAAAYNSPLHF. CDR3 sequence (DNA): TGTGCCAGCAGCTTGGCGGGGGCAGCCGCCTATAATTCACCCCTCCACTTT.

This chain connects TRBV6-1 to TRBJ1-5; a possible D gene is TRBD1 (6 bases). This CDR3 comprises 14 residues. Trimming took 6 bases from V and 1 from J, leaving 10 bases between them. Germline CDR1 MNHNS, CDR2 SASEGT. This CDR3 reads CASRRGSSNQPQHF. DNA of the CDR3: TGTGCCAGCAGAAGGGGGTCGAGCAATCAGCCCCAGCATTTT.

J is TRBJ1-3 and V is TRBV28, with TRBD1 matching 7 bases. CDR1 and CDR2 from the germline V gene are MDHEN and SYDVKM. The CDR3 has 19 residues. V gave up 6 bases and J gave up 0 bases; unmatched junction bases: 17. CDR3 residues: CASRAVGGNPWDSGNTIYF. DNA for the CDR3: TGTGCCAGCAGAGCCGTAGGGGGCAATCCTTGGGACTCTGGAAACACCATATATTTT.

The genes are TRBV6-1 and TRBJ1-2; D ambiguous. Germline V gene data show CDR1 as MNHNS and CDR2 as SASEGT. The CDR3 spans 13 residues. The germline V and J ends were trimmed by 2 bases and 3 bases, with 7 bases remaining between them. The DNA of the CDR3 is TGTGCCAGCAGTGAACCGGGATACTATGGCTACACCTTC. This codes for CASSEPGYYGYTF.